This TCR beta chain appears in the sequencing data of a study of blood T cell repertoires in COVID-19. Across the study: Samples taken during acute and convalescent COVID-19 were collected in the United States, Italy and Spain. T cells, B-cell-depleted T cells, or PBMCs provided the cDNA or gDNA that served as material.

Germline assignment: CDR1 MNHEY and CDR2 SVGAGI. The CDR3 length is 15 residues. J gave up 5 bases and V 8 bases, and 11 bases lay outside the gene matches. Original handling: Estimated nucleated cell counts came from reference gene primer amplification. Assay used: immunoSEQ multiplex PCR; TCRdb lists only in-frame clones, some missing. V and J calls and clone size come straight from that table; D and trimming were deduced from the DNA. The sample lists roughly 120,000 clones; 70% to 90% were seen once. The chain couples TRBV6-5 to TRBJ1-4; 7 nucleotides match TRBD1. Sample: peripheral blood. This clonotype was obtained from a woman aged 50 to 65 with acute or convalescent COVID-19. The CDR3 coding sequence is TGTGCCAGCGGTACAGGGGTCCTGCCCAATGAAAAACTGTTTTTT. It yields the protein CASGTGVLPNEKLFF.